Below are 8 T cell receptor beta chains sequenced from a single sample in a study of blood T cell repertoires in COVID-19 (TCRdb year 2020). The library was produced with the immunoSEQ multiplex PCR assay. The immuneACCESS repertoire file appears here via TCRdb, limited to in-frame rearrangements. These files lack a portion of the clones; in checked studies, under half of the deficit traces to unresolved V genes, and the cause of the others is not known. The sample table holds approximately 210,000 clones, of which around 75% were seen once. The ten largest clonotypes hold roughly 5% of the sample. The sample was peripheral blood. The origin of the receptors is a human donor in a cohort sampled during active COVID-19.

The CDR3 DNA reads as TGTGCCAGCAGTTCTCTCGCACAGGCCCTGAGCACAGATACGCAGTATTTT. Encoded protein: CASSSLAQALSTDTQYF. The chain combines TRBV28 with TRBJ2-3; a weak D match, TRBD1 (5 bases). Looked up from germline, CDR1 is MDHEN and CDR2 is SYDVKM. The CDR3 consists of 17 residues. V was trimmed by 4 bases and J by 0 bases, leaving 17 bases between them.

V and J are TRBV7-6 and TRBJ1-4; tentative D call: TRBD1 (5 bases). The V gene lost 1 base and the J gene lost 0 bases, with 9 bases spanning the gap. From germline, CDR1 is SGHVS and CDR2 FNYEAQ. This CDR3 is built from 16 residues. The chain's CDR3 is CASSLGQGPTNEKLFF. The CDR3 DNA follows: TGTGCCAGCAGCTTAGGGCAGGGCCCAACTAATGAAAAACTGTTTTTT.

This chain connects TRBV7-2 to TRBJ2-3; D call uncertain. The V and J ends lost 3 bases and 3 bases respectively, with 22 bases between them. CDR1 and CDR2 (germline): SGHTA, FQGNSA. This CDR3 comprises 18 residues. In DNA, the CDR3 is TGTGCCAGCAGCTTGTTTCTAGTCGTTGAATTTAGTACAGATACGCAGTATTTT. Residues: CASSLFLVVEFSTDTQYF.

This clone has a single count. The V and J genes are TRBV7-3 and TRBJ2-1; maybe TRBD2 (5 bases). There are 13 residues in the CDR3. Germline values: CDR1 SGHTA, CDR2 FQGTGA. V dropped 5 bases and J dropped 4 bases, with 9 bases sitting between them. In nucleotides, the CDR3 is TGTGCCAGCAGCCCCCCGGGGTACAATGAGCAGTTCTTC. Its translation is CASSPPGYNEQFF.

The chain links TRBV4-2 to TRBJ2-3; 9 bases match TRBD2. V lost 4 bases to trimming and J lost 4 bases; unmatched junction nucleotides: 9. Germline CDR1 reads LGHNA; CDR2 reads YNFKEQ. This CDR3 comprises 16 residues. The CDR3, as DNA: TGTGCCAGCAGCCGCACAAGGGCTAGCGGGGCAGATACGCAGTATTTT. Translated: CASSRTRASGADTQYF.

The V call is TRBV9, the J call TRBJ2-2; 7 bases are shared with TRBD2. CDR1 SGDLS and CDR2 YYNGEE come from the germline V gene. This CDR3 has 16 amino acids. The V segment lost 2 bases and the J segment 4 bases; nucleotides outside the gene matches: 8. CDR3 DNA sequence: TGTGCCAGCAGCGTCCTCGGGAGGACGGGCACCGGGGAGCTGTTTTTT. It yields the protein CASSVLGRTGTGELFF.

This chain uses TRBV28 with TRBJ1-1, with TRBD1 identical over 8 bases. CDR3 length: 15 residues. The trim removed 6 bases at V and 3 bases at J, leaving 9 bases unmatched. CDR1 and CDR2 (germline): MDHEN, SYDVKM. The CDR3 DNA reads as TGTGCCAGCAGCCCTGCCGGGACAGGCGACACTGAAGCTTTCTTT. Residues: CASSPAGTGDTEAFF.

The rearrangement uses TRBV10-3 and TRBJ2-7; 8 nucleotides match TRBD1. V dropped 10 bases and J dropped 1; count of bases not matched to a gene: 6. The CDR3 has 13 amino acids. Germline loops: CDR1 ENHRY, CDR2 SYGVKD. The CDR3 reads CATTGQGSYEQYF. CDR3 nucleotide sequence: TGTGCCACCACAGGACAGGGATCCTACGAGCAGTACTTC.